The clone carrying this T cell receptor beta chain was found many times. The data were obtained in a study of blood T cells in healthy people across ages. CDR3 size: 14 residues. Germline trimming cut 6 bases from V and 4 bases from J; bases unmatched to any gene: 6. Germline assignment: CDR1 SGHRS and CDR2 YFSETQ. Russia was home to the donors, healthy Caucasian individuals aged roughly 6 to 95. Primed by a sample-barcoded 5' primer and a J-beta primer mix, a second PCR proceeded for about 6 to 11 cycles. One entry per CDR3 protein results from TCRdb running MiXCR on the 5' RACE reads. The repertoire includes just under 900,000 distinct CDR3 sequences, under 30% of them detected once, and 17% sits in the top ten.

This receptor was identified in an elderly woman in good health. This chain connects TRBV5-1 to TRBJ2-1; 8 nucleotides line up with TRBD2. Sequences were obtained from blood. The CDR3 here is CASNQRGLYNEQFF. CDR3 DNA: TGCGCCAGCAATCAGCGGGGGCTTTACAATGAGCAGTTCTTC.